This T cell receptor (beta chain) derives from a study of OX40 agonist ivuxolimab in advanced cancers. The wider study: Three patients responded partially, comprising one with hepatocellular carcinoma and two with cutaneous melanoma.

The method was immunoSEQ multiplex PCR; TCRdb's version includes in-frame clones alone and lacks a portion of them. In the table there are approximately 90,000 clones, 87% of which are singletons. Study-level points and caveats: Part of the nonresponder group also had normalized T-cell clonal expansion that was low.

As for this clone: What it recognizes is unknown.

Sequencing was performed on CD4+ or CD8+ T cells sorted from blood, taken in a trial of the OX40 agonist ivuxolimab. The receptor's source is an adult with an advanced solid tumor such as melanoma, head and neck, liver or kidney cancer.

CDR3 in amino acids: CARSLQQNTEAFF. In DNA form, the CDR3 reads TGTGCCCGCTCCCTGCAGCAGAACACTGAAGCTTTCTTT. The chain is built from TRBV30 and TRBJ1-1, with D unclear. The length of the CDR3 is 13 residues. V was trimmed by 8 bases and J by 1 base, leaving 14 bases between them. Germline V gene lookup returns CDR1 GTSNPN and CDR2 SVGIG (reference sequence).